This T cell receptor (beta chain) appears in the sequencing data of a study of identical twins (dated by TCRdb to 2016 to 2017). Some background on the complete study: To test whether fetal clonotypes persist, this study deep-sequenced TCR alpha and beta repertoires from monozygotic twins, from unrelated adults of various ages, and from cord blood. To rule out contamination, replicate twin experiments were performed at different times with different library preparation protocols. Overall results and qualifications from the work: Recombination models systematically underestimated out-of-frame TCR alpha sharing in monozygotic twins but agreed with sharing between unrelated individuals. Fewer insertions were carried by abundant cord blood beta clonotypes; a weaker similar trend was observed in young adult naive repertoires, while no such trend was observed in memory repertoires. Zero-insertion analyses could be partly confounded by invariant T cells such as MAIT and iNKT, although diverse VJ usage argued against such confounding for most clonotypes. Conclusions relied on cross-sectional statistical analysis, since the same donors could not be followed over many years. In beta out-of-frame sequences, excess twin sharing was weaker, because having fewer shared sequences lowered the signal-to-noise ratio. Compared with coincidental sharing between unrelated individuals, out-of-frame TCR alpha sequences shared between twins showed an excess of sequences with low generation probability.

This clonotype was seen a handful of times. Its target antigen remains unknown. No base quality values were provided; no much bigger clone lies one nucleotide off. From its cysteine to its phenylalanine, the CDR3 spans 16 amino acids. This entry keeps only the CDR3 DNA: 48 bases, framed from base 1. Trimming leaves V shorter by 2 bases and J shorter by 7 bases, with the junction holding 10 bases beyond the gene matches. From a lookup of the germline V gene, CDR1 and CDR2 are SGDLS and YYNGEE. Only healthy Caucasian donors were included. Miltenyi CD45RO+ enrichment and human naive T-cell isolation kits were used to isolate memory (CD45RO+) and naive T cells from PBMC. The library was made by 5' RACE. Instrument on record: Illumina HiSeq 2000. A universal primer binding site was introduced by template switching, and a unique molecular identifier was present in the final cDNA, enabling accurate counting of TCR cDNA molecules. First-strand cDNA for TCR alpha and beta chains was synthesized from specific primers in the conserved constant-segment region. To control for contamination, every cDNA library carried two barcodes: a SMART-Mk sample barcode plus Illumina barcodes. TruSeq adapter sequences and Illumina sample barcodes were added in two successive PCR steps. The Illumina HiSeq platform was used with custom primers to sequence TCR alpha and beta cDNA libraries. The authors' pipeline ran thus. MiGEC was used to process raw reads and extract unique molecular identifiers, and MiXCR was used to find CDR3 positions. Recombination models were inferred per individual with the repgenHMM and IGoR tools using an EM algorithm. The tcR package in R was used for shared clonotype analysis, with sharing normalized by the product of cloneset sizes. Out-of-frame nonproductive sequences were analyzed to study raw recombination free of thymic and clonal selection effects. TCRdb reanalyzed the raw reads on its own, using fastp at Q25 for trimming and MiXCR for clone calling, and kept in-frame beta chains. Rows with a matching CDR3 protein are joined into one entry that keeps the most common DNA and genes. The V and J calls follow TCRdb's processing rather than the paper's. This sample comprises around 160,000 distinct CDR3 sequences, under 4.5% of them detected only once. 7% to 10% of the sample goes to the ten largest clones.

Here the chain combines TRBV9 and TRBJ2-2; 8 junctional bases match TRBD2. What was sequenced was memory T cells sorted from blood. The sample's cell subset or site, from its label and the paper: CD45RO+ enriched T cells. The sequence derives from a man between 18 and 35 years old in good health. CDR3 reads: CASSVGLAGSNGELFF. The nucleotide sequence reads as follows: TGTGCCAGCAGCGTCGGACTAGCTGGGAGTAACGGGGAGCTGTTTTTT.